The 7 T cell receptor beta chains presented below share a single source sample, sequenced in a study of T cell changes during pregnancy in multiple sclerosis. Measured with immunoSEQ multiplex PCR; TCRdb has only the in-frame clones, and not every one. In the table there are tens of thousands of clones, 90% of which are singletons. The sample in question was CD8+ T cells from peripheral blood mononuclear cells, obtained before pregnancy. Receptor source: a female donor with multiple sclerosis, enrolled in a pregnancy study.

This sequence joins TRBV16 and TRBJ1-2, with D maybe TRBD1 (5 bases). Germline V gives CDR1 KGHSY, CDR2 FQNENV. The CDR3 has 14 amino acids. Trimming removed 4 bases at V and 8 bases at J, with 17 bases between. The CDR3 DNA is TGTGCCAGCAGCCCCCCAGGGTCACACGACGGCTACACCTTC. It codes for CASSPPGSHDGYTF. The variable domain in full, completed from reference TRBV16 and TRBJ1-2, reads GEEVAQTPKHLVRGEGQKAKLYCAPIKGHSYVFWYQQVLKNEFKFLISFQNENVFDETGMPKERFSAKCLPNSPCSLEIQATKLEDSAVYFCASSPPGSHDGYTFGSGTRLTVV.

The genes are TRBV18 and TRBJ1-5; D gene uncertain. The CDR3 is 14 amino acids. The V gene lost 5 bases and the J gene lost 4 bases, with 12 bases spanning the gap. The germline gives CDR1 KGHSH, CDR2 LQKENI. The CDR3 nucleotides are TGTGCCAGCTCATCCAGCGGCGGTAATCAGCCCCAGCATTTT. Protein: CASSSSGGNQPQHF.

This sequence joins TRBV5-1 and TRBJ1-1, with D perhaps TRBD1 (6 bases). Germline assignment: CDR1 SGHRS and CDR2 YFSETQ. The V and J ends lost 3 bases and 7 bases respectively, with 13 bases between them. There are 13 residues in the CDR3. The CDR3 DNA is TGCGCCAGCAGCTCCCGGACAGCAGGTGAAGCTTTCTTT. Translating it yields CASSSRTAGEAFF.

V is TRBV10-3 and J is TRBJ2-7; weak D call: TRBD2 (6 bases). The V gene's germline CDR1 is ENHRY and CDR2 SYGVKD. CDR3 size: 17 residues. Trimming removed 0 bases at V and 5 bases at J, with 20 bases between. CDR3 in amino acids: CAISESTLGDFRDEQYF. In DNA form, the CDR3 reads TGTGCCATCAGTGAGTCGACTCTGGGGGACTTCCGAGACGAGCAGTACTTC.

The genes are TRBV7-2 and TRBJ1-1, with 9 bases lining up with TRBD1. Germline loops: CDR1 SGHTA, CDR2 FQGNSA. This CDR3 is 18 amino acids long. V lost 6 bases and J lost 1; bases outside the gene matches: 15. As DNA, the CDR3 is TGTGCCAGCAGTAACTTACCCACCGGGACAGGGACGAACACTGAAGCTTTCTTT. Translating it yields CASSNLPTGTGTNTEAFF.

The chain links TRBV11-1 to TRBJ1-6; no definite D call. Trimming removed 5 bases from V and 4 bases from J, with 12 bases in between. From germline, CDR1 is SGHAT and CDR2 FQDESV (reference sequence). CDR3 length equals 15 residues. The CDR3 sequence: CASSPGAPYNSPLHF. CDR3 in DNA: TGTGCCAGCAGCCCGGGAGCCCCTTATAATTCACCCCTCCACTTT.

The chain links TRBV6-6 to TRBJ1-6, with 9 bases that match TRBD1. The germline gives CDR1 MNHNY, CDR2 SVGAGI (reference sequence). The J segment lost 1 base and the V segment lost 8 bases, leaving 6 bases of the junction unmatched. This CDR3 is built from 16 residues. In nucleotides, the CDR3 is TGTGCCAGCTGGGACAGGGAGGGTTCCTATAATTCACCCCTCCACTTT. Its translation: CASWDREGSYNSPLHF.